This T cell receptor (beta chain) was identified during a study of CD8+ T cells in alopecia areata (dated by TCRdb to 2016 to 2019). Some background on the complete study: The treated patients took part in an open-label pilot trial in which moderate-to-severe alopecia areata was treated with oral tofacitinib at 5 to 10 mg twice daily. Patients received tofacitinib for 6 to 18 months and were then followed off drug for 6 months to check for delayed response and recurrence. The SALT score, which quantifies the percentage of affected scalp surface area, was used to measure disease severity in treated patients. In both human patients and the C3H/HeJ mouse model, the study applied high-throughput TCRbeta sequencing to look at T cell clonal expansion in alopecia areata. On the human side, TCRbeta sequencing was run on scalp tissue and on sorted CD4+ and CD8+ peripheral blood T cells from healthy controls and from alopecia areata patients with either patchy or totalis/universalis disease. Biopsies were taken from tofacitinib-treated patients at baseline and at 4 and 24 weeks of treatment, and a later scalp biopsy was taken in several of the tofacitinib-treated patients. Scalp clonality was compared among normal scalp (n=4), patchy alopecia areata scalp (n=8), and alopecia totalis/universalis scalp (n=8). RNA was obtained with the PAXgene miRNA kit for fixed scalp, the miRNeasy kit for PBMCs, and the RNeasy kit for mouse skin. immunoSEQ multiplex PCR using 35 Vbeta forward primers and 13 Jbeta reverse primers was used to amplify TCRbeta CDR3 regions. Overall study results and their limits: Compared with normal scalp, lesional scalp, particularly in alopecia totalis/universalis, had higher clonality and more expanded CD8+ clones, which suggests antigenic drive. TCR sequences shared between patients were less clear than in mice, possibly partly because of HLA diversity in the patient population. Because the treated cohort was small and included a single nonresponder, larger studies are needed to assess links between baseline CD8+ expansion and response. During tofacitinib treatment, many expanded lesional clones stuck around in both scalp and blood, and this persistence may partly explain why relapse happens after treatment is stopped. Scalp TCR repertoire analysis is complicated because resident alphabeta T cells in normal human skin are also sequenced, whereas mouse skin is dominated by gammadelta T cells. Tofacitinib significantly lowered scalp clonality and the number of expanded CD8+ clones among the top 100 scalp clones.

According to the germline V gene, CDR1 reads ENHRY and CDR2 reads SYGVKD. Clipping removes 6 bases from V and 5 bases from J, with 4 as the unmatched junction base count. The CDR3 numbers 14 residues from cysteine through phenylalanine. The retained sequence is limited to the CDR3, 42 bases, with the frame set at the first base. The library was built by means of the immunoSEQ multiplex PCR assay. For TCR sequencing, RNA was extracted from every sample and reverse transcribed into cDNA to serve as template. SuperScript III was used for first-strand cDNA synthesis, primed with a 2:1 mix of oligo-dT and random hexamers. A synthetic immune receptor repertoire was used to measure amplification bias, and any remaining bias was corrected computationally. The paper's processing steps were these. Raw reads were preprocessed to remove errors, and CDR3 was defined according to IMGT conventions as the region from the conserved cysteine to phenylalanine. Clonality was computed by normalizing Shannon entropy by log2 of the number of productive unique TCRs and subtracting the result from 1. Scalp TCRbeta sequences were cross-referenced with sorted blood CD4 and CD8 repertoires so that the CD4 or CD8 identity of scalp clones could be inferred. TCRdb took this table from immuneACCESS and kept in-frame rearrangements with V and J called. Such tables lack part of the clones; where checked against another copy, unresolved V genes explain under half of the gap, and the rest is unexplained. The V and J calls and clone size are taken from that table; D and trimming were inferred from the DNA. The sample table contains about 160,000 clones; only one count was recorded for under 70% of them. The ten largest clones take up 0.7% to 1% of the sample.

Taken with the paper, the label for time point translates to: around 28 days on oral tofacitinib. The treatment or condition label of this sample denotes: oral pan-JAK inhibitor, 5-10 mg twice daily. Lesional scalp punch biopsies and peripheral blood were collected from alopecia areata patients. PBMCs were isolated by density centrifugation and stained for CD3, CD4 and CD8, and CD4+ and CD8+ T cells were sorted on a FACSAria. Comments on this clone: No cognate antigen has been identified for it. The sample holds no much larger clone one base away, and base qualities are not on file.

The receptor comes from a human donor with alopecia areata. Source: CD4+ T cells sorted from blood, taken at week 4, from a patient treated with tofacitinib. The chain is assembled from TRBV10-3 and TRBJ1-6, and TRBD1 aligns with 7 junction nucleotides. DNA sequence: TGTGCCATCAGACGACAGGGAGATAATTCACCCCTCCACTTT. The translation is CAIRRQGDNSPLHF.